These T cell receptor beta chains were read from a single sample in a study of OX40 agonist ivuxolimab in advanced cancers. Repertoires were generated with immunoSEQ multiplex PCR, while TCRdb's copy carries only in-frame clones and drops some. Found here are tens of thousands of clones, 80% to 95% of them singletons; the top ten hold roughly 6.8%. The sequencing used CD4+ or CD8+ T cells sorted from blood, collected in a trial of the OX40 agonist ivuxolimab. The source of these receptors is an adult with an advanced solid tumor such as melanoma, head and neck, liver or kidney cancer. The CDR3 runs from the conserved cysteine through the conserved F or W. D genes are given only for firm matches. Only some rows state a clone size, as once, few, many or a class for expanded clones.

j_call d_call clone_size v_call cdr3_aa cdr3_nt
TRBJ2-1 - once TRBV5-1 CASSLATGRLNEQFF TGCGCCAGCAGCTTGGCAACAGGGCGTTTAAATGAGCAGTTCTTC
TRBJ1-5 TRBD1 - TRBV19 CATTGGGLQPQHF TGTGCCACCACAGGGGGGGGGTTACAGCCCCAGCATTTT
TRBJ2-6 - once TRBV27 CASMGGANVLTF TGTGCCAGCATGGGTGGGGCCAACGTCCTGACTTTC
TRBJ1-4 TRBD1 - TRBV15 CATSRVGTATNEKLFF TGTGCCACCAGCAGAGTCGGGACAGCAACTAATGAAAAACTGTTTTTT
TRBJ1-5 - - TRBV30 CASSWGSNQPQHF TGTGCCTCATCTTGGGGGAGCAATCAGCCCCAGCATTTT
TRBJ1-2 TRBD1 - TRBV6-5 CASSYPPGQGDYGYTF TGTGCCAGCAGTTACCCACCGGGACAGGGTGACTATGGCTACACCTTC
TRBJ1-2 - - TRBV5-4 CASSSGSQSYGYTF TGTGCCAGCAGCTCTGGGTCGCAGAGCTATGGCTACACCTTC
TRBJ1-1 - once TRBV11-2 CASSPESRARVTFF TGTGCCAGCAGCCCCGAATCCAGGGCCCGAGTGACTTTCTTT
TRBJ2-2 TRBD2 once TRBV11-1 CASSSTGLADTGELFF TGTGCCAGCAGCTCGACGGGACTAGCTGACACCGGGGAGCTGTTTTTT
TRBJ1-5 - - TRBV7-2 CASSLVGVNQPQHF TGTGCCAGCAGCTTAGTAGGGGTAAATCAGCCCCAGCATTTT
TRBJ2-1 TRBD1 - TRBV29-1 CSVELTGSYNEQFF TGCAGCGTTGAATTGACAGGGAGCTACAATGAGCAGTTCTTC
TRBJ1-1 - - TRBV28 CASSRTMNTEAFF TGTGCCAGCAGTAGAACTATGAACACTGAAGCTTTCTTT
TRBJ2-5 - - TRBV7-6 CASSPLTNQETQYF TGTGCCAGCAGCCCACTCACCAACCAAGAGACCCAGTACTTC
TRBJ2-7 - - TRBV5-6 CASSLLVSYEQYF TGTGCCAGCAGCTTGTTAGTTTCCTACGAGCAGTACTTC
TRBJ2-7 - - TRBV30 CAAEGSYEQYF TGTGCCGCGGAGGGCTCCTACGAGCAGTACTTC
TRBJ1-2 - - TRBV19 CASSIVRQDPYGYTF TGTGCCAGTAGTATAGTAAGACAGGACCCCTATGGCTACACCTTC
TRBJ2-6 - - TRBV5-6 CASSLRELGANVLTF TGTGCCAGCAGCTTAAGGGAATTAGGGGCCAACGTCCTGACTTTC
TRBJ2-5 TRBD1 - TRBV7-9 CASRGTGGLRETQYF TGTGCCAGCAGGGGAACAGGGGGTCTTCGGGAGACCCAGTACTTC
TRBJ1-5 - - TRBV4-1 CASSQESQGLRSNQPQHF TGCGCCAGCAGCCAAGAAAGTCAGGGGCTAAGGAGCAATCAGCCCCAGCATTTT
TRBJ2-3 - - TRBV5-1 CASSLGYRVEDTQYF TGCGCCAGCAGCTTGGGATACAGGGTGGAAGATACGCAGTATTTT
TRBJ2-2 - once TRBV7-8 CASSSRLAGELFF TGTGCCAGCAGCTCCCGGCTGGCCGGGGAGCTGTTTTTT
TRBJ2-7 - - TRBV5-8 CASSLSRYEQYF TGTGCCAGCAGTCTGTCCCGTTACGAGCAGTACTTC
TRBJ1-2 - - TRBV19 CASTGGYGYTF TGTGCCAGTACCGGCGGGTATGGCTACACCTTC
TRBJ1-2 - - TRBV2 CASSGEANYGYTF TGTGCCAGCAGTGGGGAAGCTAACTATGGCTACACCTTC
TRBJ2-3 - - TRBV7-8 CASSYTPRTDTQYF TGTGCCAGCAGCTATACTCCAAGGACAGATACGCAGTATTTT
TRBJ2-2 - once TRBV7-9 CASTDFTGELFF TGTGCCAGCACGGACTTTACCGGGGAGCTGTTTTTT
TRBJ1-6 - - TRBV5-8 CASSPSQGAQSPLHF TGTGCCAGCAGCCCCTCGCAGGGCGCACAGTCACCCCTCCACTTT
TRBJ2-5 - - TRBV13 CASSTQGETQYF TGTGCCAGCAGCACCCAGGGGGAGACCCAGTACTTC
TRBJ2-5 TRBD2 - TRBV13 CASSYGLAGGYQETQYF TGTGCCAGCAGCTACGGACTAGCGGGGGGGTACCAAGAGACCCAGTACTTC